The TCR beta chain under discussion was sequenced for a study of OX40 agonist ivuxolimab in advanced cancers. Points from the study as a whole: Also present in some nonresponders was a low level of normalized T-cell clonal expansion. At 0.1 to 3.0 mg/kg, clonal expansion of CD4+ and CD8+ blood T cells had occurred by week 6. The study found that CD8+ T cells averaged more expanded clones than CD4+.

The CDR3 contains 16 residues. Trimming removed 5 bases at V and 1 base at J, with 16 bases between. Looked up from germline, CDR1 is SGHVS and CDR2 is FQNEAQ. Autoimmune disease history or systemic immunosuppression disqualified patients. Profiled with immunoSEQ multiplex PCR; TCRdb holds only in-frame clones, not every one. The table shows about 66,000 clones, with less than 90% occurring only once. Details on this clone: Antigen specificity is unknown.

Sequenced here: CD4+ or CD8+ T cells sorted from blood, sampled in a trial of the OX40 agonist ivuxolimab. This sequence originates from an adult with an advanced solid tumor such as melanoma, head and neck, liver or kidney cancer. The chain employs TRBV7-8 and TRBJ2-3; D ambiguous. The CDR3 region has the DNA TGTGCCAGCAGCCCGGTCCAAGGGATTGGCACAGATACGCAGTATTTT. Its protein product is CASSPVQGIGTDTQYF. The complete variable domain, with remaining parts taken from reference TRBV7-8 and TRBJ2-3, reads GAGVSQSPRYKVAKRGQDVALRCDPISGHVSLFWYQQALGQGPEFLTYFQNEAQLDKSGLPSDRFFAERPEGSVSTLKIQRTQQEDSAVYLCASSPVQGIGTDTQYFGPGTRLTVL.